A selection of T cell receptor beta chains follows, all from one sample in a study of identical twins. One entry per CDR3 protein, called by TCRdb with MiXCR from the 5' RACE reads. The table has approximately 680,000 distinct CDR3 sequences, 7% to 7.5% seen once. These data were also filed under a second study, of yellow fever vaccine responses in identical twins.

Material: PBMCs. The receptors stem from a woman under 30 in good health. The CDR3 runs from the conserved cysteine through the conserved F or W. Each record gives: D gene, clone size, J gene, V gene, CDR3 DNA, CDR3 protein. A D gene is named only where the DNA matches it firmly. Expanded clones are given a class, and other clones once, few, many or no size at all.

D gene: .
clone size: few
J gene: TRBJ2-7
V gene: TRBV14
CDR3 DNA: TGTGCCAGCAGCCAAGTCCCCAGCTCCTACGAGCAGTACTTC
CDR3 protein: CASSQVPSSYEQYF

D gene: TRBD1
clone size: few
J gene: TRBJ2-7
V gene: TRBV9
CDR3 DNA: TGTGCCAGCAGCGATGGGGACAGGGGGTCCTACGACGAGCAGTACTTC
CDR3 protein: CASSDGDRGSYDEQYF

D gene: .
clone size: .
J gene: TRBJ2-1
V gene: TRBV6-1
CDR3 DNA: TGTGCCAGCAGTGAATTTCGGAGCTCCTACAATGAGCAGTTCTTC
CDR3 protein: CASSEFRSSYNEQFF

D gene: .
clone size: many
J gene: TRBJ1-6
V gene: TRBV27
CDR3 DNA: TGTGCCAGCAGTTTGGTTGGATCACCCCTCCACTTT
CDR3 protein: CASSLVGSPLHF

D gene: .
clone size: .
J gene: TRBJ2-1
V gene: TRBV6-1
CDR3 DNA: TGTGCCAGCAGGGGGGCCGCCTACAATGAGCAGTTCTTC
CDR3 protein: CASRGAAYNEQFF

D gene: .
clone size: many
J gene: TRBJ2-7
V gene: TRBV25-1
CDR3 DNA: TGTGCCAGCAGCGTAGGCAGCTACGAGCAGTACTTC
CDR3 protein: CASSVGSYEQYF

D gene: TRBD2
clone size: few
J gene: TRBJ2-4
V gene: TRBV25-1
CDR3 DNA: TGTGCCAGCAGTGAAGGAAGGAGGGGACCAGGGACTAGCCAGACACTAGCCAAAAACATTCAGTACTTC
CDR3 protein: CASSEGRRGPGTSQTLAKNIQYF

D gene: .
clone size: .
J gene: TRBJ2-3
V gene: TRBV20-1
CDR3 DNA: TGCAGTGCTAGCCGGGGGAGAGGTAGCACAGATACGCAGTATTTT
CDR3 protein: CSASRGRGSTDTQYF

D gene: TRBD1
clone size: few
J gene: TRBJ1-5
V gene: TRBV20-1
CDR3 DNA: TGCAGTGCAAGGACAGGGAGGAGCAATCAGCCCCAGCATTTT
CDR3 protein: CSARTGRSNQPQHF

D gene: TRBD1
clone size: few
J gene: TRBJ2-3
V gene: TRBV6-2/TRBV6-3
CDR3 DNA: TGTGCCAGCAGTTACAAGACAGGGGACCTCTACACAGATACGCAGTATTTT
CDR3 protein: CASSYKTGDLYTDTQYF

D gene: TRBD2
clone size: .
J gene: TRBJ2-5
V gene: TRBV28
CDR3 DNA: TGTGCCAGCAGAGATAGCGGGGGATCCCAAGAGACCCAGTACTTC
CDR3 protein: CASRDSGGSQETQYF

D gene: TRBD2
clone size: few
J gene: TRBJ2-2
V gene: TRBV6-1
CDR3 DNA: TGTGCCAGCAGGTCCGCCGGGACTAGCCTCGCGAACACCGGGGAGCTGTTTTTT
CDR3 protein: CASRSAGTSLANTGELFF

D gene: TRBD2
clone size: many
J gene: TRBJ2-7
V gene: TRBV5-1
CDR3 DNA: TGCGCCAGCAGCCTCTCGGGACTAGGGGTCCACGAGCAGTACTTC
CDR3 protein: CASSLSGLGVHEQYF

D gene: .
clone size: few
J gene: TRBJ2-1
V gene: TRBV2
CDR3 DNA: TGTGCCAGCATTAAGGTGGGGACTTCCAATGAGCAGTTCTTC
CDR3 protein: CASIKVGTSNEQFF

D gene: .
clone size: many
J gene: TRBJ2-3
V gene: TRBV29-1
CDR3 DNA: TGCAGCGTTATGGGCGGGCGGCCCACAGATACGCAGTATTTT
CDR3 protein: CSVMGGRPTDTQYF

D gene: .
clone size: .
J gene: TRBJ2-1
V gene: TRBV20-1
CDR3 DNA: TGCAGTGCTAGAGTGTTCTTCGACCCCTACAATGAGCAGTTCTTC
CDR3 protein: CSARVFFDPYNEQFF

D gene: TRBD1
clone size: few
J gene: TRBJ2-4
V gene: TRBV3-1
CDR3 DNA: TGTGCCAGCAGCCCTGGGACAGGGACCAAAAACATTCAGTACTTC
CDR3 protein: CASSPGTGTKNIQYF

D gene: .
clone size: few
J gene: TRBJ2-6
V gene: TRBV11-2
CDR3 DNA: TGTGCCAGCAGACCACTAAAAGGGGGGAAATCGGAGGCCAACGTCCTGACTTTC
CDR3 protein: CASRPLKGGKSEANVLTF

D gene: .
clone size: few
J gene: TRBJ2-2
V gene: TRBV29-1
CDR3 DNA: TGCAGCGGGGAGGGGGTCGACACCGGGGAGCTGTTTTTT
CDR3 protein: CSGEGVDTGELFF

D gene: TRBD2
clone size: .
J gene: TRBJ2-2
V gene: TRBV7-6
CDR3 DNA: TGTGCCAGCAGCTTAGGTGCGGGAGCAGTGAACACCGGGGAGCTGTTTTTT
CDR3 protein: CASSLGAGAVNTGELFF

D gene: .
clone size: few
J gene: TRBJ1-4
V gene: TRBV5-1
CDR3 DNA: TGCGCCAGCAGCTACGGGACTCCATCTGGCGAAAAACTGTTTTTT
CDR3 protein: CASSYGTPSGEKLFF

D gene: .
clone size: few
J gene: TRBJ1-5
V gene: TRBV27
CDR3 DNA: TGTGCCAGCGCAGGGAGGCTCGGCAATCAGCCCCAGCATTTT
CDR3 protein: CASAGRLGNQPQHF

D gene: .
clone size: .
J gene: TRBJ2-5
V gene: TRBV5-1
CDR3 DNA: TGCGCCAGCAGCTTGGGAGCACCTAAGAAGACCCAGTACTTC
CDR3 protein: CASSLGAPKKTQYF

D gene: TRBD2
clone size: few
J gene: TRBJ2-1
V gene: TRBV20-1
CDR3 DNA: TGCAGTGCTCCCGGGGCACCGGGAGGCCAAGCGAATGAGCAGTTCTTC
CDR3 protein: CSAPGAPGGQANEQFF

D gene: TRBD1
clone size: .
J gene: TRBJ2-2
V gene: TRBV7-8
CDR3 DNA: TGTGCCAGCAGCAGACCCCGACAGGGTAACACCGGGGAGCTGTTTTTT
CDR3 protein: CASSRPRQGNTGELFF

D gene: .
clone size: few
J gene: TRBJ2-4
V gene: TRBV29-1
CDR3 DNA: TGCAGCGTTCCCGGACTGGGCGGAAACATTCAGTACTTC
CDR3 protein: CSVPGLGGNIQYF

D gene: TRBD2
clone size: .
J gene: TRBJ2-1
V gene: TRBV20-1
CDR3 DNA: TGCTGTGCTAATAAAGGGACTAGCGGGAGGGTCTACAATGAGCAGTTCTTC
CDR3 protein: CCANKGTSGRVYNEQFF

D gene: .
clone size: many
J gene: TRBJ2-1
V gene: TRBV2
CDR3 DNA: TGTGCCAGCAGCCCCTTCACCCGGGACGCCTCCTACAATGAGCAGTTCTTC
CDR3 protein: CASSPFTRDASYNEQFF

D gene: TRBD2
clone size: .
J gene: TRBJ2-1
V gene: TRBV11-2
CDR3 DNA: TGTGCCAGCAGGTACCCGATGGGACTAGCGAAACCTCTAGCGGTTGAGCAGTTCTTC
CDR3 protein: CASRYPMGLAKPLAVEQFF

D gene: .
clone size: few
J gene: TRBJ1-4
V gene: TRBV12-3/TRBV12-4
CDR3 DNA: TGTGCCAGCAGTTACCAGACAGGCTTCAATGAAAAACTGTTTTTT
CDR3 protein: CASSYQTGFNEKLFF

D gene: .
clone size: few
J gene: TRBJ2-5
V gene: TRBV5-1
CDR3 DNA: TGCGCCAGCAGCGCCGCCGGGACCCAGTACTTC
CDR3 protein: CASSAAGTQYF

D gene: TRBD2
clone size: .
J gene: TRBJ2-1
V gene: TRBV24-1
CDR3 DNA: TGTGCCACCAGTGATTTTGATGTCGGGCTAGCGGCTTACAATGAGCGGTTCTTC
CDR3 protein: CATSDFDVGLAAYNERFF

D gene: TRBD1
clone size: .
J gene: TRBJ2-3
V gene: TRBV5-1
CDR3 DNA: TGCGCCAGCAGCTTGCAGGGGGCGCGGGCAGATACGCAGTATTTT
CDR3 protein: CASSLQGARADTQYF

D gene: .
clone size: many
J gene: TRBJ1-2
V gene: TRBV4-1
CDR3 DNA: TGCGCCAGCAGCCAAGATTCAGGATCTTGGGTCTATGGCTACACCTTC
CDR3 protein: CASSQDSGSWVYGYTF

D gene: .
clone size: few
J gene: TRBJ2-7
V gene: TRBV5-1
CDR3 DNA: TGCGCCAGCAGCTTGGCCGGAGGAGCCGGGACGGGGGACAACGAGCAGTACTTC
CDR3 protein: CASSLAGGAGTGDNEQYF

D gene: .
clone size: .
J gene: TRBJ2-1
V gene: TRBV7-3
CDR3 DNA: TGTGCCAGCAGCTTGAACGGACTGATCAATGAGCAGTTCTTC
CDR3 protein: CASSLNGLINEQFF

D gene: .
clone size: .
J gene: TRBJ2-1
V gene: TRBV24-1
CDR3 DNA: TGTGCCACCAGTGATTTCGGGGCTCCCTCCTACAATGAGCAGTTCTTC
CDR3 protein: CATSDFGAPSYNEQFF

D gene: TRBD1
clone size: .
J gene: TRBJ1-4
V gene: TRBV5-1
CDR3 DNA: TGCGCCAGCAGCCCGGACAGGGAAGGTGAAAAACTGTTTTTT
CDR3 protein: CASSPDREGEKLFF

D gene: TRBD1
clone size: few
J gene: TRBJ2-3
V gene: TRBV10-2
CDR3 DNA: TGCGCCACCTCCATTCCCACGGGACAGGGCATATCTAGCACAGATACGCAGTATTTT
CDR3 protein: CATSIPTGQGISSTDTQYF

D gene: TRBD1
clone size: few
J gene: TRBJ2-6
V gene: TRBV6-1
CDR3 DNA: TGTGCCAGCAGCCTACAGGGGCTCGGGGCCAACGTCCTGACTTTC
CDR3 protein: CASSLQGLGANVLTF

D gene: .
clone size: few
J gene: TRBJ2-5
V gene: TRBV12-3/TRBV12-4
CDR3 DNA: TGTGCCAGCAGTCTCGTTCTTGGGTTCCAAGAGACCCAGTACTTC
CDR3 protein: CASSLVLGFQETQYF

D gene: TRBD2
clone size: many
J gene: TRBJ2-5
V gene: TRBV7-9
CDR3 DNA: TGTGCCAGCAGCTCCGGACTAGCTTTGGTTGAGACCCAGTACTTC
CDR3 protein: CASSSGLALVETQYF

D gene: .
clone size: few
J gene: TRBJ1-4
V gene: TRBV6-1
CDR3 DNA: TGTGCCAGCAGTATCCGGACCGGCGCAACTAATGAAAAACTGTTTTTT
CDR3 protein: CASSIRTGATNEKLFF

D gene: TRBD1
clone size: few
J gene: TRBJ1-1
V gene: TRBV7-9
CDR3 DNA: TGTGCCAGCAGCTTAGGGGACAGGGGATTCACTGAAGCTTTCTTT
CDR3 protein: CASSLGDRGFTEAFF

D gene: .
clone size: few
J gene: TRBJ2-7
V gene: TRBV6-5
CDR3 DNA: TGTGCCAGCAGTTACCCTGAGGGCTGGCCCTACGAGCAGTACTTC
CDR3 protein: CASSYPEGWPYEQYF

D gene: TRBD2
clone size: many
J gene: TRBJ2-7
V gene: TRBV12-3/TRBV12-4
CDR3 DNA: TGTGCCAGCAGCCTAGCGGATAACTACGAGCAGTACTTC
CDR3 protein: CASSLADNYEQYF

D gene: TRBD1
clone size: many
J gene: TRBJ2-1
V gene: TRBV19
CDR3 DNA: TGTGCCAGTAGCCCCCGGGACAGAGCCTACAATGAGCAGTTCTTC
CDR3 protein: CASSPRDRAYNEQFF

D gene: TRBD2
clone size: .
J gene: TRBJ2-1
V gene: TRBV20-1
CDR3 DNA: TGCAGTGCTCGGGTGGAGGTAGCGGGGGGCCAAACGGTCTTC
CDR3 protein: CSARVEVAGGQTVF

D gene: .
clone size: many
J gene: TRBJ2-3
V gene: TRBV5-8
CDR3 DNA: TGTGCCAGCACCTACACAGATACGCAGTATTTT
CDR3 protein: CASTYTDTQYF

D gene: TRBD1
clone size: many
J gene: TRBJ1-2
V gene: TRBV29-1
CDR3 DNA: TGCAGCGCGGGAGCAGGGGGAGCTAACTATGGCTACACCTTC
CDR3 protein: CSAGAGGANYGYTF

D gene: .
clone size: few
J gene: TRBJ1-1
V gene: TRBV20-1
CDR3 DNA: TGCAGTGCTAGCGTCACAGGAACTGAAGCTTTCTTT
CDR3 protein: CSASVTGTEAFF

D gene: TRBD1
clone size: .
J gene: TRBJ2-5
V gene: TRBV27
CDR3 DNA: TGTGCCAGCAGTTTACGGTGGGACAGGGGAATGGAGACCCAGTACTTC
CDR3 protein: CASSLRWDRGMETQYF

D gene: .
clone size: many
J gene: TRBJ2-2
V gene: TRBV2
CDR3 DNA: TGTGCCAGCAGACAAGAGGGGGCCGGGGAGCTGTTTTTT
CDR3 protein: CASRQEGAGELFF

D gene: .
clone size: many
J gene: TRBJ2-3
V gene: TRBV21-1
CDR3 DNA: TGTGCCAGCAGCACCCTGCTAGCGGGGGGGCGATCAGATACGCAGTATTTT
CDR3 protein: CASSTLLAGGRSDTQYF

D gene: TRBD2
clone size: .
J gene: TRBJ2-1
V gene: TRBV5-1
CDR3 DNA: TGCGCCAGCAGCCCTGGACTAGCGGGAGAGTCCTACAATGAGCAGTTCTTC
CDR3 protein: CASSPGLAGESYNEQFF

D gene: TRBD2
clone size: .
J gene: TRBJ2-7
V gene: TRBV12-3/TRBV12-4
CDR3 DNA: TGTGCCAGCAGGGTAGCGGGGGGAACCTACGAGCAGTACTTC
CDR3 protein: CASRVAGGTYEQYF

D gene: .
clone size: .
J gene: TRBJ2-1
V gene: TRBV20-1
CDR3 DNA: TGCAGTGCTAGAAAGGCGGGCCCAAATAATGAGCAGTTCTTC
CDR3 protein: CSARKAGPNNEQFF

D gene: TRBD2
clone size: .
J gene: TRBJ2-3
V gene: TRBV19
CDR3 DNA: TGTGCCTCGAAGGCGGGAGCCACAGATACGCAGTATTTT
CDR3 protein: CASKAGATDTQYF